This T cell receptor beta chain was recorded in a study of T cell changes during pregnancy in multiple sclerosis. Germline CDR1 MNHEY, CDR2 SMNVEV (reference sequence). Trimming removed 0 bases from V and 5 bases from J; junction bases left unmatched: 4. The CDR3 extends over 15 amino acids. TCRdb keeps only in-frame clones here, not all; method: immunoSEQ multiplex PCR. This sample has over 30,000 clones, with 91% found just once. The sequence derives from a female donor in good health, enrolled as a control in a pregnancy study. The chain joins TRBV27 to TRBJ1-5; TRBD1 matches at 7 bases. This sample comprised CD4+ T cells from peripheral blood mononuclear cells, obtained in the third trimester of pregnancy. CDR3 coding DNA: TGTGCCAGCAGTTTATCGGGGACAGTCTATCAGCCCCAGCATTTT. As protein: CASSLSGTVYQPQHF.